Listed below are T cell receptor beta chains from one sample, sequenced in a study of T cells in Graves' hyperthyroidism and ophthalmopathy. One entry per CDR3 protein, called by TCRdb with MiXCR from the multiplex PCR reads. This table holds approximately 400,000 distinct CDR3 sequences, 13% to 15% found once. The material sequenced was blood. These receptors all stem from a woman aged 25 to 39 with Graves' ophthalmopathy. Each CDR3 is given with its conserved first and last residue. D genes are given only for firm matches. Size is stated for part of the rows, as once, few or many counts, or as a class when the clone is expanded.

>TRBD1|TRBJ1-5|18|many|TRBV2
CASRDTKTRTGVYQPQHF
TGTGCCAGCAGGGATACGAAAACGCGGACAGGGGTATATCAGCCCCAGCATTTT
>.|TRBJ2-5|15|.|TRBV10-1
CASSAGDTAQETQYF
TGCGCCAGCAGTGCAGGGGACACGGCCCAAGAGACCCAGTACTTC
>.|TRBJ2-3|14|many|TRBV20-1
CSARSGWTADTQYF
TGCAGTGCTAGATCGGGTTGGACGGCAGATACGCAGTATTTT
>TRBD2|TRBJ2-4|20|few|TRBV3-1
CASSHFPTSGGAGAKNIQYF
TGTGCCAGCAGCCATTTTCCGACTAGCGGGGGGGCGGGGGCCAAAAACATTCAGTACTTC
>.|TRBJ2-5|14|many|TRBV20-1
CSASRGVAQETQYF
TGCAGTGCTTCCAGGGGCGTGGCCCAAGAGACCCAGTACTTC
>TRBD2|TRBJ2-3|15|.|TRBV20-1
CSATGTSGGANTQYF
TGCAGTGCAACCGGGACTAGCGGGGGGGCCAATACGCAGTATTTT
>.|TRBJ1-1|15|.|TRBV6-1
CASSETFSMNTEAFF
TGTGCCAGCAGTGAAACCTTCAGTATGAACACTGAAGCTTTCTTT
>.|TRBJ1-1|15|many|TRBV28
CASITPGHMNTEAFF
TGTGCCAGCATCACACCGGGACATATGAACACTGAAGCTTTCTTT
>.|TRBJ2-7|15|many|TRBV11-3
CASSPRVEGLYEQYF
TGTGCCAGCAGCCCCCGTGTCGAGGGTCTCTACGAGCAGTACTTC
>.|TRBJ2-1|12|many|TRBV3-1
CASSQDGERQFF
TGTGCCAGCAGCCAAGATGGGGAGCGTCAGTTCTTC
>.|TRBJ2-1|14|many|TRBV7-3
CASSLGRGDNEQFF
TGTGCCAGCAGCTTGGGTAGAGGCGACAATGAGCAGTTCTTC
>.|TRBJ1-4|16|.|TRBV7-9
CASSLGPGGANEKLFF
TGTGCCAGCAGCTTAGGGCCAGGTGGTGCTAATGAAAAACTGTTTTTT
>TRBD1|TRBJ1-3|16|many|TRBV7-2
CASSLEGDRRRNTIYF
TGTGCCAGCAGCTTAGAGGGGGACAGAAGGAGAAACACCATATATTTT
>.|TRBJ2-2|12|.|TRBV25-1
CASETFTGELFF
TGTGCCAGCGAGACATTCACCGGGGAGCTGTTTTTT
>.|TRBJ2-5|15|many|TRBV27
CASSLGGRPPETQYF
TGTGCCAGCAGTTTAGGGGGACGCCCACCCGAGACCCAGTACTTC
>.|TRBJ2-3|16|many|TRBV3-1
CASSQETIYETDTQYF
TGTGCCAGCAGCCAAGAAACGATTTATGAGACAGATACGCAGTATTTT
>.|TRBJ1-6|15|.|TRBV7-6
CASSLETSNNSPLHF
TGTGCCAGCAGCTTGGAGACATCGAATAATTCACCCCTCCACTTT
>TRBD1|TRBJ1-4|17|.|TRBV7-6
CASSLGDRGDRYEKLFF
TGTGCCAGCAGCCTCGGAGACAGGGGGGACCGATATGAAAAACTGTTTTTT
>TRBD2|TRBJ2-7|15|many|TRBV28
CASSLLPGGKGEQYF
TGTGCCAGCAGTTTACTCCCGGGGGGGAAGGGCGAGCAGTACTTC
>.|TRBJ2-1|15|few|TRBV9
CASSPLQSAYNEQFF
TGTGCCAGCAGCCCCCTACAGTCCGCGTACAATGAGCAGTTCTTC
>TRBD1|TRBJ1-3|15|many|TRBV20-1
CSALGGRGAGNTIYF
TGCAGTGCCCTTGGAGGCAGGGGGGCTGGAAACACCATATATTTT
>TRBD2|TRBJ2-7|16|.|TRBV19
CASSMGTSGGPYEQYF
TGTGCCAGTAGTATGGGGACTAGCGGGGGACCGTACGAGCAGTACTTC
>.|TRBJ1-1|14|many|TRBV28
CASRIGGMNTEAFF
TGTGCCAGCAGGATCGGGGGGATGAACACTGAAGCTTTCTTT
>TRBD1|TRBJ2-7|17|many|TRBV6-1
CASRADRGIFFGYEQYF
TGTGCCAGCAGGGCAGACAGGGGTATTTTTTTCGGCTACGAGCAGTACTTC
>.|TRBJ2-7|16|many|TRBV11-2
CASRLSVGRHLYEQYF
TGTGCCAGCAGACTCAGCGTGGGACGGCATCTCTACGAGCAGTACTTC
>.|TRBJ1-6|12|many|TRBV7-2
CASSLDVSRLHF
TGTGCCAGCAGCTTAGATGTGTCTCGCCTCCACTTT
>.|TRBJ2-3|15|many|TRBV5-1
CASSRSSGYTDTQYF
TGCGCCAGCAGCCGTTCATCGGGCTACACAGATACGCAGTATTTT
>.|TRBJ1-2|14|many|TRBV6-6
CASSYSTGSGSYTF
TGTGCCAGCAGTTACTCGACGGGTTCGGGTAGCTACACCTTC
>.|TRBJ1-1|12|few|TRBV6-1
CASIRGNTEAFF
TGTGCCAGCATTCGAGGGAACACTGAAGCTTTCTTT
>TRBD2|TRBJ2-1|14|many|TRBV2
CASQVLAAYNEQFF
TGTGCCAGCCAGGTGCTAGCGGCTTACAATGAGCAGTTCTTC
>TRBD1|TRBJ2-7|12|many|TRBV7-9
CASSWDRDEQYF
TGTGCCAGCAGCTGGGACAGGGACGAGCAGTACTTC
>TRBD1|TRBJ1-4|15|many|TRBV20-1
CSASPRGRTNEKLFF
TGCAGTGCGAGCCCCAGGGGGCGAACTAATGAAAAACTGTTTTTT
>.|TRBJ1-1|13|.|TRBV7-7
CASSLEQGGEAFF
TGTGCTAGCAGCTTAGAGCAGGGCGGTGAAGCTTTCTTT
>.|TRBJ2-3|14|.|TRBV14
CASSQGGRVDTQYF
TGTGCCAGCAGCCAAGGGGGGCGGGTAGATACGCAGTATTTT
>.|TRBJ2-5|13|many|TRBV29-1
CSVEEDPGETQYF
TGCAGCGTTGAAGAGGATCCGGGAGAGACCCAGTACTTC
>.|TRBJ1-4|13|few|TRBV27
CASSLELTGKLFF
TGTGCCAGCAGTCTAGAACTAACAGGAAAACTGTTTTTT
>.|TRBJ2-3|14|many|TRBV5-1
CASTSASSSDTQYF
TGCGCCAGCACGTCGGCTAGCAGCTCAGATACGCAGTATTTT